The next 18 T cell receptor beta chains were all read from a single sample in a study of radiation and T cells in renal cell carcinoma. Time point in this sample: baseline pretreatment blood. Treatment meaning: 15 Gy SBRT to primary tumor, nephrectomy 4 weeks later. Profiling relied on immunoSEQ multiplex PCR, and the TCRdb table lists in-frame clones only, not all of them. Here the sample spans 130,000 or so clones, more than 70% being singletons. The sequencing used blood, collected from a patient whose treatment included radiotherapy and nephrectomy. The receptors come from a woman between 50 and 59 years old with renal cell carcinoma.

In its sample, this clone was seen a few times. This chain links TRBV5-1 with TRBJ1-2, with a weak D call TRBD1 (6 bases). V was shortened by 4 bases and J by 3 bases, with 13 bases between the two germline ends. This CDR3 region has 14 residues. CDR1 is SGHRS, CDR2 YFSETQ, per germline. The DNA for the CDR3 is TGCGCCAGCAGCCTACAACAGGGTTACTATGGCTACACCTTC. Translating gives CASSLQQGYYGYTF.

The V gene is TRBV18, the J gene TRBJ1-5; D is uncertain. With 3 bases removed from V and 6 bases from J, the gap between germline ends came to 9 bases. This CDR3 has 13 amino acids. Germline lookup yields CDR1 KGHSH and CDR2 LQKENI. CDR3 amino acids: CASSPDGPQPQHF. In nucleotides, the CDR3 is TGTGCCAGCTCACCGGACGGACCTCAGCCCCAGCATTTT.

On this clone itself: Mismatch with germline at one junction end may stem from a read error. This chain uses TRBV7-7 with TRBJ2-5, with D tentatively TRBD1 (6 bases). CDR3 length: 13 residues. Germline V gives CDR1 SSHAT, CDR2 FNYEAQ (reference sequence). CDR3 region: CASSTDREETQYF. For the CDR3, the DNA is TGTGCTAGCAGCACGGACAGAGAAGAGACCCAGTACTTC.

The chain uses TRBV2 and TRBJ2-7; 8 bases match TRBD1. Germline V gene data show CDR1 as SNHLY and CDR2 as FYNNEI. The ends lost 5 bases at V and 1 base at J; junction bases unmatched: 4. The CDR3 length is 14 residues. Here the CDR3 reads CASSSRGHSYEQYF. For the CDR3, the DNA is TGTGCCAGCAGTTCCAGGGGGCATTCCTACGAGCAGTACTTC.

The chain employs TRBV7-3 and TRBJ2-5; 14 bases fit TRBD2. J gave up 5 bases and V 5 bases, and 10 bases lay outside the gene matches. CDR1 is SGHTA, CDR2 FQGTGA, per germline. The CDR3 consists of 17 residues. CDR3 sequence: CASSPGLAGGITETQYF. The CDR3 region has the DNA TGTGCCAGCAGCCCTGGACTAGCGGGGGGTATAACGGAGACCCAGTACTTC.

The chain couples TRBV19 to TRBJ2-3, with TRBD2 as a possible D gene (7 bases). Trimming cost V 1 base and J 2 bases, with 13 bases left between them. This CDR3 is 16 amino acids long. Germline lookup yields CDR1 LNHDA and CDR2 SQIVND (reference sequence). The CDR3 here is CASSIVKGGVTDTQYF. In DNA, the CDR3 is TGTGCCAGTAGTATAGTGAAGGGGGGGGTCACAGATACGCAGTATTTT.

This clone was recorded only once. This rearrangement joins TRBV5-1 to TRBJ1-1; D call uncertain. The CDR3 is 16 amino acids. Germline CDR1 and CDR2: SGHRS and YFSETQ. Trimming took 0 bases from V and 0 from J, leaving 12 bases between them. CDR3 residues: CASSLVVGPMNTEAFF. CDR3 DNA: TGCGCCAGCAGCTTGGTCGTGGGTCCCATGAACACTGAAGCTTTCTTT. The whole variable domain, remainder taken from reference TRBV5-1 and TRBJ1-1, is KAGVTQTPRYLIKTRGQQVTLSCSPISGHRSVSWYQQTPGQGLQFLFEYFSETQRNKGNFPGRFSGRQFSNSRSEMNVSTLELGDSALYLCASSLVVGPMNTEAFFGQGTRLTVV.

V and J are TRBV6-6 and TRBJ1-4, with a tentative D call TRBD1 (5 bases). This CDR3 is 14 amino acids long. Germline V gene sequence: CDR1 MNHNY, CDR2 SVGAGI (reference sequence). V was cut by 4 bases and J by 6 bases, with 12 bases left in between. CDR3 residues: CASSWGTGYEKLFF. The CDR3 DNA is TGTGCCAGCAGTTGGGGGACGGGATATGAAAAACTGTTTTTT.

The chain is built from TRBV11-1 and TRBJ1-5; D is undetermined. Per the germline V gene, CDR1 is SGHAT and CDR2 is FQDESV (reference sequence). V was cut by 6 bases and J by 0 bases, with 6 bases left in between. The CDR3 sequence is 13 residues long. The CDR3 DNA is TGTGCCAGCAGTTCCAATAGCAATCAGCCCCAGCATTTT. Translated: CASSSNSNQPQHF. The full variable domain, rest sourced from reference TRBV11-1 and TRBJ1-5, is EAEVAQSPRYKITEKSQAVAFWCDPISGHATLYWYRQILGQGPELLVQFQDESVVDDSQLPKDRFSAERLKGVDSTLKIQPAELGDSAMYLCASSSNSNQPQHFGDGTRLSIL.

This chain connects TRBV6-5 to TRBJ2-5; TRBD2 might be the D (6 bases). From germline, CDR1 is MNHEY and CDR2 SVGAGI. Trimming removed 10 bases from V and 5 bases from J, with 17 bases in between. The CDR3 is made up of 13 amino acids. DNA for the CDR3: TGTGCCACCACGGAGGGCGGGGTGGAGACCCAGTACTTC. Amino acids: CATTEGGVETQYF.

The chain combines TRBV7-9 with TRBJ2-7; either TRBD1 or TRBD2 may supply D (5 bases each). The CDR3 contains 14 residues. V was trimmed by 5 bases and J by 13 bases, leaving 24 bases between them. CDR1 is SEHNR, CDR2 FQNEAQ, per germline (reference sequence). CDR3 DNA: TGTGCCAGCAGCCCTGTTGGCAGAAGGCCTCGGGACTACTTC. Protein: CASSPVGRRPRDYF.

This rearrangement joins TRBV15 to TRBJ1-2; D remains unclear. The CDR3 has 15 amino acids. V lost 2 bases and J 0 bases, leaving 10 bases between the germline ends. Germline values: CDR1 LNHNV, CDR2 YYDKDF (reference sequence). The CDR3 is CATSRRRTSNYGYTF. The CDR3 DNA is TGTGCCACCAGCAGAAGACGTACCTCTAACTATGGCTACACCTTC. Together with reference TRBV15 and TRBJ1-2, the CDR3 gives the full variable domain: DAMVIQNPRYQVTQFGKPVTLSCSQTLNHNVMYWYQQKSSQAPKLLFHYYDKDFNNEADTPDNFQSRRPNTSFCFLDIRSPGLGDTAMYLCATSRRRTSNYGYTFGSGTRLTVV.

The chain links TRBV9 to TRBJ1-2; D unclear. V was trimmed by 0 bases and J by 5 bases, leaving 14 bases between them. This CDR3 has 15 amino acids. CDR1 is SGDLS and CDR2 is YYNGEE in the germline V gene. CDR3 loop: CASSVEWRAFYGYTF. Written as DNA, the CDR3 is TGTGCCAGCAGCGTAGAGTGGCGGGCATTTTATGGCTACACCTTC.

This rearrangement joins TRBV20-1 to TRBJ1-2, with TRBD1 as a possible D gene (6 bases). V lost 8 bases and J lost 3, with 10 bases in between. The CDR3 spans 11 residues. Germline V gives CDR1 DFQATT, CDR2 SNEGSKA (reference sequence). The CDR3 reads CSYTGHYGYTF. In DNA, the CDR3 is TGCAGTTATACAGGGCACTATGGCTACACCTTC.

The chain is built from TRBV5-4 and TRBJ1-3; D possibly corresponds to TRBD1 (5 bases). The length of the CDR3 is 15 residues. Trimming removed 2 bases at V and 0 bases at J, with 9 bases between. Germline CDR1 is SGHNT and CDR2 is YYREEE (reference sequence). CDR3 coding DNA: TGTGCCAGCAGCTTACCGGGGCGCTCTGGAAACACCATATATTTT. Translating it yields CASSLPGRSGNTIYF.

V is TRBV19 and J is TRBJ2-5, with D possibly being TRBD2 (5 bases). The CDR3 totals 14 residues. In germline, CDR1 is LNHDA, CDR2 SQIVND (reference sequence). The V end was cut by 4 bases, the J end by 4 bases, with 13 bases between. Written as DNA, the CDR3 is TGTGCCAGTAGTACCCAGAGGGATGCAGAGACCCAGTACTTC. Amino acid sequence: CASSTQRDAETQYF.

The J gene is TRBJ1-3, the V gene TRBV6-5, with 8 positions matching TRBD1. Germline CDR1 is MNHEY and CDR2 is SVGAGI. The CDR3 contains 15 residues. V lost 2 bases to trimming and J lost 3 bases; unmatched junction nucleotides: 3. CDR3 loop: CASSYQTGVGNTIYF. The CDR3 DNA is TGTGCCAGCAGTTACCAGACAGGGGTTGGAAACACCATATATTTT.

This clone came up once. This chain uses TRBV25-1 with TRBJ2-7; either TRBD1 or TRBD2 may supply D (5 bases each). The CDR3 has 12 residues. CDR1 is MGHDK, CDR2 SYGVNS, per germline. The ends were cut back, 2 bases at V and 8 bases at J, with 10 bases in the middle. The CDR3 here is CASSEGGNKQYF. The CDR3, as DNA: TGTGCCAGCAGTGAAGGGGGTAATAAGCAGTACTTC.